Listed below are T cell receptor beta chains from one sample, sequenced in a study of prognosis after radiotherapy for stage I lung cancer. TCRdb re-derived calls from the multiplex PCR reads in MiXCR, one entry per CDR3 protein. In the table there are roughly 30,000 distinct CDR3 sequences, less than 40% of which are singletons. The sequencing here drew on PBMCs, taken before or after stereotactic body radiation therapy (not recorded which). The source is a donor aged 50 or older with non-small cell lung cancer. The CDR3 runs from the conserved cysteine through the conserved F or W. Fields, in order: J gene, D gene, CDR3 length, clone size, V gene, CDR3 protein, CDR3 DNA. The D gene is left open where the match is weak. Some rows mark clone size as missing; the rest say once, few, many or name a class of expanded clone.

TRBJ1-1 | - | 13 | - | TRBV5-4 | CASSPGVVTEAFF | TGTGCCAGCAGCCCAGGGGTGGTCACTGAAGCTTTCTTT
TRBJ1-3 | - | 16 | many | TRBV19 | CASSINGASSGNTIYF | TGTGCCAGTAGTATTAATGGGGCGAGCTCTGGAAACACCATATATTTT
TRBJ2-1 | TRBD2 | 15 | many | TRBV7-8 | CASTQGTSGTDEQFF | TGTGCCAGCACCCAGGGGACTAGCGGCACAGATGAGCAGTTCTTC
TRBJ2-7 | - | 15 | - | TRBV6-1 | CASSGSVQWSSDQYF | TGTGCCAGCAGTGGTTCGGTACAGTGGAGCAGCGATCAATACTTC
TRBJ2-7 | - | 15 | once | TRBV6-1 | CASSESDSPGYEQYF | TGTGCCAGCAGTGAATCGGACAGCCCAGGTTACGAGCAGTACTTC
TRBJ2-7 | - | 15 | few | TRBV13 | CASSAPNVPSYEQYF | TGTGCCAGCAGCGCCCCTAATGTACCTTCCTACGAGCAGTACTTC
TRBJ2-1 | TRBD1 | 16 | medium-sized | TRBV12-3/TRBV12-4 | CASSLAYRGLDNEQFF | TGTGCCAGCAGTTTAGCTTACAGGGGGCTAGACAATGAGCAGTTCTTC
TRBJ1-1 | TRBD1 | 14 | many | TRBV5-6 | CASSLQGVATEAFF | TGTGCCAGCAGCTTACAGGGGGTAGCCACTGAAGCTTTCTTT
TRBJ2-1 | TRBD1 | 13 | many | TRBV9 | CASRGGQGDEQFF | TGTGCCAGCCGCGGGGGACAGGGGGATGAGCAGTTCTTC
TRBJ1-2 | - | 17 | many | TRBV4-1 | CASSQDPRGLTPRGYTF | TGCGCCAGCAGCCAGGACCCACGCGGATTGACGCCTCGGGGCTACACCTTC
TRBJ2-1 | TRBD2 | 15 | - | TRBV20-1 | CSARDWLAAYNEQFF | TGCAGTGCTAGAGATTGGCTAGCGGCCTACAATGAGCAGTTCTTC
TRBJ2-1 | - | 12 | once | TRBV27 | CASSSQLIEQFF | TGTGCCAGCAGTTCTCAGTTGATTGAGCAGTTCTTC
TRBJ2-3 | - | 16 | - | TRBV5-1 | CASSLDWGASTDTQYF | TGCGCCAGCAGCTTGGACTGGGGTGCTAGCACAGATACGCAGTATTTT
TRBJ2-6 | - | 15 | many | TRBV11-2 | CASSIDSSGANVLTF | TGTGCCAGCAGCATAGACAGCTCTGGGGCCAACGTCCTGACTTTC
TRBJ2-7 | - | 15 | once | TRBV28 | CASSSRGCESYEQYF | TGTGCCAGCAGTTCCCGAGGGTGCGAGTCCTACGAGCAGTACTTC
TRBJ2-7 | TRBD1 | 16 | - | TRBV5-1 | CASSLDSGQLVYEQYF | TGCGCCAGCAGCTTGGACTCGGGACAGTTGGTCTACGAGCAGTACTTC
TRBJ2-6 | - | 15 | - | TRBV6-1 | CASSPQCIGANVLTF | TGTGCCAGCAGCCCCCAGTGTATCGGGGCCAACGTCCTGACTTTC
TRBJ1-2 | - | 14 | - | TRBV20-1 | CSARGTVLNYGYTF | TGCAGTGCTAGAGGGACGGTACTGAACTATGGCTACACCTTC
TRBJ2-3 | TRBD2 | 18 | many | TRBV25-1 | CASSPPEVAGGGTDTQYF | TGTGCCAGCAGTCCCCCCGAGGTAGCGGGGGGGGGCACAGATACGCAGTATTTT
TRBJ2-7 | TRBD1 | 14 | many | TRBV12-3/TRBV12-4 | CASSLGQGRYEQYF | TGTGCCAGCAGTTTAGGACAGGGAAGGTACGAGCAGTACTTC
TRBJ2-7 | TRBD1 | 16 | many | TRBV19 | CASSIGFRDRGYEQYF | TGTGCCAGTAGTATAGGCTTCCGGGACAGGGGCTACGAGCAGTACTTC
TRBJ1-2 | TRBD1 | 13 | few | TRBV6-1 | CASRRVPGQGYTF | TGTGCCAGCAGGCGGGTTCCGGGACAGGGCTACACCTTC
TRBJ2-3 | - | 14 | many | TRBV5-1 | CASTPIGGPDTQYF | TGCGCCAGCACTCCCATTGGGGGGCCAGATACGCAGTATTTT
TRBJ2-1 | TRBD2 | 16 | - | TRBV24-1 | CATSDLVTSGCNEQFF | TGTGCCACCAGTGATTTGGTGACTAGCGGCTGCAATGAGCAGTTCTTC
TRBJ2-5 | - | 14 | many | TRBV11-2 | CASSLLLGEETQYF | TGTGCCAGCAGCTTACTTCTGGGGGAAGAGACCCAGTACTTC
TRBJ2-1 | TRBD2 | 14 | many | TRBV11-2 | CASSFGGRGNEQFF | TGTGCCAGCAGCTTTGGCGGGAGAGGCAATGAGCAGTTCTTC